The clone carrying this T cell receptor beta chain was detected only a few times. Time point specified: baseline, week 1 (first vaccination visit). Treatment indicated: pre-vaccination baseline after standard-of-care therapy. Unmatched junction bases numbered 1, after V lost 6 bases and J lost 2 bases. The CDR3 runs to 13 residues. CDR1 and CDR2 from the germline V gene are MNHEY and SVGAGI. The sample belongs to a study of a mutant IDH1 vaccine in newly diagnosed glioma. The overall study: Patients were pretreated with radiotherapy, temozolomide, or both, mostly both.

Some clones are missing from TCRdb's copy, which holds only in-frame ones; the method was immunoSEQ multiplex PCR. The data hold about 59,000 clones, with about nine tenths observed a single time. V gene TRBV6-5 combines with J gene TRBJ2-7; 10 bases match TRBD2. The receptor comes from a man aged 45-60 years with glioma. The specimen was PBMCs, collected from a glioma patient treated with radiotherapy, temozolomide or both. The CDR3 loop is CASRGTSAYEQYF. The DNA for the CDR3 is TGTGCCAGCAGGGGGACTAGCGCCTACGAGCAGTACTTC.